The T cell receptor beta chain described here comes from a study of shared clonotypes between healthy human individuals. Study as a whole: The composition of the donors was a couple of women and a few men aged 18 to 49. Broader study findings: Against clonotypes common to all four donors, non-shared ones had lower generation probabilities.

With regard to this clone: The antigen is unknown.

The method was immunoSEQ multiplex PCR; TCRdb's version includes in-frame clones alone and lacks a portion of them. The sample holds 950,000 to 1,100,000 clones, approximately 80% seen once. This sequence was found in a young man in good health. Some clones in this sample may be carry-over from other donors' samples. What was sequenced was memory CD4+ T cells from PBMCs. Specified subset: CD45RA-negative fraction.

The DNA of the CDR3 is TGTGCCAGCAGTTTATCAGGGAGGCCCCAGCATTTT. Its protein is CASSLSGRPQHF. The chain uses TRBV28 and TRBJ1-5, with D perhaps matching TRBD1 (5 bases). Trimming removed 1 base at V and 9 bases at J, with 7 bases between. Germline lookup yields CDR1 MDHEN and CDR2 SYDVKM. The CDR3 runs to 12 residues.